This entry lists 29 T cell receptor beta chains sequenced from one sample in a study of blood T cell repertoires in COVID-19. Measured with immunoSEQ multiplex PCR; TCRdb has only the in-frame clones, and not every one. The data hold 540,000 or so clones, with around nine tenths observed a single time. Specimen: peripheral blood. The receptors stem from a woman between 45 and 65 years old with COVID-19, enrolled during active disease.

The rearrangement links TRBV12-3 or TRBV12-4 to TRBJ1-1, with D possibly being TRBD1 (5 bases). Trimming stripped 5 bases from V and 4 bases from J, with 8 bases between. The CDR3 loop spans 12 amino acids. CDR3 in amino acids: CASSRGGTEAFF. CDR3 nucleotides: TGTGCCAGCAGTCGGGGGGGCACTGAAGCTTTCTTT.

The sample holds one count of this clone. The chain recombines TRBV7-2 with TRBJ2-3, with 10 positions matching TRBD2. Per germline, CDR1 SGHTA and CDR2 FQGNSA. J lost 1 base, V lost 2 bases, and 3 bases had no gene match. This CDR3 spans 16 amino acids. The CDR3, as DNA: TGTGCCAGCAGCTTACTTCTAGCGGGGGGCACAGATACGCAGTATTTT. Residues: CASSLLLAGGTDTQYF. The complete variable domain, with remaining parts taken from reference TRBV7-2 and TRBJ2-3, reads GAGVSQSPSNKVTEKGKDVELRCDPISGHTALYWYRQSLGQGLEFLIYFQGNSAPDKSGLPSDRFSAERTGGSVSTLTIQRTQQEDSAVYLCASSLLLAGGTDTQYFGPGTRLTVL.

J is TRBJ2-6 and V is TRBV11-2; D unclear. V was clipped by 5 bases and J by 0 bases, with 8 bases between them. Germline values: CDR1 SGHAT, CDR2 FQNNGV. This CDR3 spans 15 amino acids. The CDR3 here is CASSQWSSGANVLTF. CDR3 sequence (DNA): TGTGCCAGCAGCCAGTGGAGCTCTGGGGCCAACGTCCTGACTTTC.

The chain uses TRBV2 and TRBJ1-4, with a tentative D call TRBD1 (6 bases). The V end was cut by 7 bases, the J end by 2 bases, with 11 bases between. The CDR3 is 14 amino acids. Germline V gene data show CDR1 as SNHLY and CDR2 as FYNNEI. The chain's CDR3 is CASKSGQTNEKLFF. CDR3 coding DNA: TGTGCCAGCAAGTCCGGACAGACTAATGAAAAACTGTTTTTT.

The chain has TRBV27 and TRBJ2-1; 9 nucleotides agree with TRBD2. The CDR3 covers 14 residues. Germline V gene sequence: CDR1 MNHEY, CDR2 SMNVEV (reference sequence). Trimming removed 4 bases from V and 6 bases from J; junction bases left unmatched: 4. CDR3 nucleotide sequence: TGTGCCAGCAGTTATTCAGCGGGGGGCAATGAGCAGTTCTTC. Translating gives CASSYSAGGNEQFF.

A single count supports this clone. The genes are TRBV6-5 and TRBJ1-1; tentatively, D is TRBD1 (5 bases). This CDR3 is 15 amino acids long. Trimming shortened V by 4 bases and J by 4 bases, and 16 bases separated the two germline ends. The V gene's germline CDR1 is MNHEY and CDR2 SVGAGI. As DNA, the CDR3 is TGTGCCAGCAGTTTCCACCCCACAGGCCCCACTGAAGCTTTCTTT. Protein sequence: CASSFHPTGPTEAFF.

The rearrangement links TRBV4-1 to TRBJ1-2; no clear D gene. Germline-derived CDR1 and CDR2 are MGHRA and YSYEKL. V was trimmed by 5 bases and J by 7 bases, leaving 11 bases between them. There are 12 residues in the CDR3. CDR3 loop: CASSSRVGGYTF. The CDR3 DNA follows: TGCGCCAGCAGCTCCCGGGTGGGTGGCTACACCTTC.

CDR3 sequence reads: CASSPGVSKQYF. In DNA form, the CDR3 reads TGTGCCAGCAGTCCCGGGGTATCAAAGCAGTACTTC. The V and J genes are TRBV6-6 and TRBJ2-7, with D possibly matching TRBD2 (5 bases). With 5 bases removed from V and 8 bases from J, the gap between germline ends came to 13 bases. CDR1 is MNHNY, CDR2 SVGAGI, per germline (reference sequence). This CDR3 region has 12 residues.

This chain joins TRBV6-2 or TRBV6-3 and TRBJ1-1; weak D call: TRBD1 (6 bases). This CDR3 is 16 amino acids long. The germline V and J ends were trimmed by 5 bases and 2 bases, with 18 bases remaining between them. CDR1 is MNHEY and CDR2 is SVGEGT in the germline V gene. CDR3 amino acids: CASSPLAWDINTEAFF. DNA for the CDR3: TGTGCCAGCAGTCCCCTCGCCTGGGACATCAACACTGAAGCTTTCTTT.

The chain has TRBV5-5 and TRBJ1-1; 9 bases align to TRBD1. The germline V gene encodes CDR1 SGHKS and CDR2 YYEKEE (reference sequence). CDR3 size: 14 residues. V lost 0 bases and J lost 5; bases outside the gene matches: 2. CDR3 in amino acids: CASSLGTGVTEAFF. For the CDR3, the DNA is TGTGCCAGCAGCTTGGGGACAGGGGTGACTGAAGCTTTCTTT.

The CDR3 nucleotides are TGTGCCAGTAGTCCCTCGGGACAGGATGGGACTGAAGCTTTCTTT. This translates into CASSPSGQDGTEAFF. V gene TRBV19 combines with J gene TRBJ1-1; 8 bases align to TRBD1. This CDR3 comprises 15 residues. V lost 5 bases, J lost 5 bases, and 10 bases stayed unmatched. Per the germline V gene, CDR1 is LNHDA and CDR2 is SQIVND (reference sequence).

J is TRBJ2-1 and V is TRBV11-2, with 7 bases that match TRBD1. After removal of 0 bases from V and 5 bases from J, the junction contained 7 bases not matched to a gene. The CDR3 is 16 amino acids. The germline V gene encodes CDR1 SGHAT and CDR2 FQNNGV. CDR3 bases: TGTGCCAGCAGCTTAGATAATAGGGGGCTTAACAATGAGCAGTTCTTC. Translating it yields CASSLDNRGLNNEQFF.

This chain joins TRBV6-2 or TRBV6-3 and TRBJ1-1; D possibly corresponds to TRBD1 (6 bases). Germline CDR1 and CDR2: MNHEY and SVGEGT. This CDR3 comprises 14 residues. Between the trimmed V and J ends, which lost 4 bases and 1 base, there was a span of 10 bases. The CDR3 DNA reads TGTGCCAGCAGTTGGCTAGGGGGGAACACTGAAGCTTTCTTT. This sequence encodes CASSWLGGNTEAFF.

The chain links TRBV4-2 to TRBJ2-1; D unclear. V shed 0 bases and J shed 11 bases, with 11 bases lying between them. This CDR3 contains 13 residues. The germline gives CDR1 LGHNA, CDR2 YNFKEQ. The CDR3 is CASSQELVRKQFF. DNA of the CDR3: TGTGCCAGCAGCCAAGAACTGGTGAGGAAGCAGTTCTTC.

The chain joins TRBV28 to TRBJ1-2, with TRBD1 identical over 7 bases. V lost 6 bases to trimming and J lost 5 bases; unmatched junction nucleotides: 6. The CDR3 is made up of 13 amino acids. CDR1 is MDHEN and CDR2 is SYDVKM in the germline V gene. DNA for the CDR3: TGTGCCAGCAGACCCGACAGGGTATATGGCTACACCTTC. As protein: CASRPDRVYGYTF.

This clone occurred once. The chain has TRBV2 and TRBJ2-3, with 12 bases fitting TRBD2. There are 15 residues in the CDR3. J lost 6 bases, V lost 2 bases, and 3 bases had no gene match. Germline V gene data show CDR1 as SNHLY and CDR2 as FYNNEI. CDR3 residues: CASSELAGGPDTQYF. The CDR3 DNA reads as TGTGCCAGCAGTGAACTAGCGGGGGGGCCCGATACGCAGTATTTT.

The chain recombines TRBV27 with TRBJ2-2; no reliable D call. Trimming cost V 6 bases and J 4 bases, with 6 bases left between them. The CDR3 loop spans 12 amino acids. Germline V CDR1 and CDR2: MNHEY, SMNVEV (reference sequence). The CDR3 is CASSYSTGELFF. DNA for the CDR3: TGTGCCAGCAGCTACAGCACCGGGGAGCTGTTTTTT.

J is TRBJ1-5 and V is TRBV21-1; the table assigns TRBD1, which was not confirmed against the DNA. TRBV21-1 is listed as a pseudogene. The CDR3 covers 18 residues. This CDR3 reads CASSKGSGLNYSNQPQHF. The CDR3, as DNA: TGTGCCAGCAGCAAAGGGTCAGGGCTGAATTATAGCAATCAGCCCCAGCATTTT.

The rearrangement links TRBV19 to TRBJ2-7; 7 bases are shared with TRBD2. Looked up from germline, CDR1 is LNHDA and CDR2 is SQIVND (reference sequence). V dropped 10 bases and J dropped 5; count of bases not matched to a gene: 11. The CDR3 contains 13 residues. Written as DNA, the CDR3 is TGTGCCACTCAGCCCGTGGGAGGGAACGAGCAGTACTTC. It codes for CATQPVGGNEQYF.

V and J are TRBV6-5 and TRBJ2-7; 13 bases are shared with TRBD2. Trimming removed 10 bases from V and 3 bases from J; junction bases left unmatched: 9. CDR1 MNHEY and CDR2 SVGAGI come from the germline V gene. This CDR3 comprises 15 residues. The CDR3 sequence is CATESGLAGDYEQYF. The CDR3 nucleotides read TGTGCCACCGAATCTGGACTAGCGGGAGACTACGAGCAGTACTTC.

The rearrangement links TRBV15 to TRBJ2-5; 8 bases are a match to TRBD2. Per germline, CDR1 LNHNV and CDR2 YYDKDF (reference sequence). The V and J ends lost 5 bases and 2 bases, in that order; junction bases with no gene match: 7. This CDR3 has 15 amino acids. The CDR3 here is CATSRSGGLQETQYF. CDR3 nucleotide sequence: TGTGCCACCAGCCGGAGCGGGGGACTTCAAGAGACCCAGTACTTC.

The V call is TRBV19, the J call TRBJ1-5, with a possible D match to TRBD1 (6 bases). This CDR3 spans 15 amino acids. Per germline, CDR1 LNHDA and CDR2 SQIVND (reference sequence). V lost 5 bases and J lost 3, with 14 bases in between. The CDR3 DNA follows: TGTGCCAGTAGTCTTCGAACAGGGAACAATCAGCCCCAGCATTTT. Translated: CASSLRTGNNQPQHF.

The table lists this clone with a count of one. The chain carries TRBV11-2 and TRBJ2-3; no firm D call. V was clipped by 5 bases and J by 2 bases, with 5 bases between them. The CDR3 spans 12 residues. Germline V lookup: CDR1 SGHAT, CDR2 FQNNGV. In DNA form, the CDR3 reads TGTGCCAGCAGCCTATCCACAGATACGCAGTATTTT. This encodes CASSLSTDTQYF. The full variable domain, completed using reference TRBV11-2 and TRBJ2-3, is EAGVAQSPRYKIIEKRQSVAFWCNPISGHATLYWYQQILGQGPKLLIQFQNNGVVDDSQLPKDRFSAERLKGVDSTLKIQPAKLEDSAVYLCASSLSTDTQYFGPGTRLTVL.

J is TRBJ2-7 and V is TRBV10-3, with unresolved D. V lost 3 bases and J lost 2, with 20 bases in between. This CDR3 is 17 amino acids long. Germline V gene sequence: CDR1 ENHRY, CDR2 SYGVKD. The chain's CDR3 is CAISEVPPSRRAYEQYF. CDR3 DNA: TGTGCCATCAGTGAAGTCCCCCCGAGTAGACGGGCCTACGAGCAGTACTTC.

A few counts support this clone. This chain joins TRBV21-1 and TRBJ2-2; TRBD1, the table's D call, was not compared with the DNA. TRBV21-1 is recorded as a pseudogene. There are 16 residues in the CDR3. The CDR3: CASSTSGGKDTGELFF. For the CDR3, the DNA is TGTGCCAGCAGCACTTCAGGGGGCAAGGACACCGGGGAGCTGTTTTTT.

This chain uses TRBV5-1 with TRBJ1-1; D gene ambiguous. Germline CDR1 is SGHRS and CDR2 is YFSETQ. V lost 1 base and J lost 3, with 10 bases in between. CDR3 size: 14 residues. This CDR3 reads CASSLRDKDTEAFF. The CDR3 coding sequence is TGCGCCAGCAGCTTGAGAGACAAGGACACTGAAGCTTTCTTT.

This clone came up a few times. The V and J genes are TRBV10-2 and TRBJ2-7; 7 positions match TRBD2. Per the germline V gene, CDR1 is WSHSY and CDR2 is SAAADI. J gave up 5 bases and V 8 bases, and 6 bases lay outside the gene matches. This CDR3 has 12 amino acids. The CDR3 DNA is TGCGCCAGCCGGGGGGACGCCCACGAGCAGTACTTC. Translated, it gives CASRGDAHEQYF.

This clone came up many times. CDR3: CATSREGASSPLHF. Here the CDR3 DNA reads TGTGCCACCAGCAGAGAGGGGGCCTCTTCACCCCTCCACTTT. The genes are TRBV15 and TRBJ1-6, with D possibly TRBD1 on 6 matching bases. Germline CDR1 LNHNV, CDR2 YYDKDF (reference sequence). The CDR3 is 14 residues long. V shed 0 bases and J shed 9 bases, with 9 bases lying between them.

The V call is TRBV10-3, the J call TRBJ1-6; D uncertain. The germline V and J ends were trimmed by 0 bases and 7 bases, with 10 bases remaining between them. The CDR3 runs 15 residues. From germline, CDR1 is ENHRY and CDR2 SYGVKD. The CDR3 region has the DNA TGTGCCATCAGTGAGTCAGCAGCTAGAAATTCACCCCTCCACTTT. Translated, it gives CAISESAARNSPLHF.